Sequencing of this T cell receptor (beta chain) was carried out in a study of blood T cell repertoires in COVID-19. Study-level information: Samples of COVID-19 (acute and convalescent) were obtained from the United States, Italy and Spain. PBMCs, B-cell-depleted T cells, or T cells provided the cDNA or gDNA that made up the material.

Original handling: Nucleated cell counts were estimated from reference gene primer amplification. The table came from immunoSEQ multiplex PCR; TCRdb's copy has only in-frame clones and leaves some out. The V and J calls and clone size are taken from that table; D and trimming were inferred from the DNA. The table has 250,000 to 300,000 clones, about 86% seen once. In germline, CDR1 is SGDLS, CDR2 YYNGEE. Between the trimmed V and J ends, which lost 0 bases and 10 bases, there was a span of 11 bases. This CDR3 spans 14 amino acids. The TCR comes from a young man with active or convalescent COVID-19. V usage is TRBV9 and J usage is TRBJ1-6, with D possibly TRBD1 on 6 matching bases. The specimen sequenced was peripheral blood. CDR3 DNA sequence: TGTGCCAGCAGCGTAGGGACAGAAAACTCACCCCTCCACTTT. Its protein is CASSVGTENSPLHF.